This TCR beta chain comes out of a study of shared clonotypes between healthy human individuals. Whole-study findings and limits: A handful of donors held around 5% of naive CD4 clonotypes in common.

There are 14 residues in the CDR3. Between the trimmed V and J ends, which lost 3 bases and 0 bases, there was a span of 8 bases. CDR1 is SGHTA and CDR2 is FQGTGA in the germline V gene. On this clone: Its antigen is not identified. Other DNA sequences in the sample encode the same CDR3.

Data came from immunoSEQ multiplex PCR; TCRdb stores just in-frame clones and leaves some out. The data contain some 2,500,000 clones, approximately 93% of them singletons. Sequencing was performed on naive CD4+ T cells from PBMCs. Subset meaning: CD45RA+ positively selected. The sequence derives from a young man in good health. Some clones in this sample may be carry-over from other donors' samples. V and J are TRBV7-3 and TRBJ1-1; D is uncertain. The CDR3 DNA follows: TGTGCCAGCAGCTTTGGCAGCTTGAACACTGAAGCTTTCTTT. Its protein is CASSFGSLNTEAFF.